This T cell receptor (beta chain) originates from a study of post-analysis software for immune sequencing data. The CDR3 runs to 15 residues. Germline lookup yields CDR1 SGHAT and CDR2 FQNNGV. Trimming shortened V by 0 bases and J by 8 bases, and 14 bases separated the two germline ends. Unique molecular identifiers were carried by the TCR beta cDNA libraries. One entry per CDR3 protein results from TCRdb running MiXCR on the PCR reads. The sample yields hundreds of thousands of distinct CDR3 sequences, 25% to 30% seen once. General study findings and limits: Included in a set of roughly five TRBV segments more frequent in patients than controls were TRBV5-6, TRBV5-1 and TRBV20-1. A significant reduction in normalized Chao1 diversity was observed in multiple sclerosis patients versus controls.

This clonotype has only a few counts. Antigen: not known. This rearrangement joins TRBV11-2 to TRBJ2-1; no reliable D call. Sequencing input: blood. The clonotype was recovered from a girl under 18 with multiple sclerosis. In nucleotides, the CDR3 is TGTGCCAGCAGCTTAGAAGGCTGGAGTAAGGATGAGCAGTTCTTC. Translated: CASSLEGWSKDEQFF.